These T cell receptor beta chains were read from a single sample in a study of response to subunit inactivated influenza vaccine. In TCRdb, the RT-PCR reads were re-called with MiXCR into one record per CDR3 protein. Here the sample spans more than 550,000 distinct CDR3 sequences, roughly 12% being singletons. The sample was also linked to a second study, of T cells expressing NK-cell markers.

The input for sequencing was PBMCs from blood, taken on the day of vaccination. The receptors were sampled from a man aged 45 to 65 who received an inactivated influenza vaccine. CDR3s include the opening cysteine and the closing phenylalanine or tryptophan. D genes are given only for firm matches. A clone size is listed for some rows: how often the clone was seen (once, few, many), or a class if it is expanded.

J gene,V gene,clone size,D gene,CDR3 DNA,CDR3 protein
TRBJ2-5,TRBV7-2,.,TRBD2,TGTGCCAGCAGCTTGCGTGGCGGGGGGGGTCGGACAGAGACCCAGTACTTC,CASSLRGGGGRTETQYF
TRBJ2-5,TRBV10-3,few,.,TGTGCCATCAGTGAAACCCTACAGGGGAGGAGGGAGACCCAGTACTTC,CAISETLQGRRETQYF
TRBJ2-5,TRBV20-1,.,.,TGCAGTGCTAGAGATCCCCCTAATGAGACCCAGTACTTC,CSARDPPNETQYF
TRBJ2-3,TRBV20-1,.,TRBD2,TGCAGTGCTAGGGAGACTAGCGGGACAGATACGCAGTATTTT,CSARETSGTDTQYF
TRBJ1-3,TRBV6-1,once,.,TGTGCCAGCACTACGGCCTACTCTGGAAACACCATATATTTT,CASTTAYSGNTIYF
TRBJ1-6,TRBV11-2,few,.,TGTGCCAGCAGGATAGACAACTCCTATAATTCACCCCTCCACTTT,CASRIDNSYNSPLHF
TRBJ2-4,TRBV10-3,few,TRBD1,TGTGCCACCTGGGACAGGTTAAAAAACATTCAGTACTTC,CATWDRLKNIQYF
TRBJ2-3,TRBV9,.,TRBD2,TGTGCCAGCAGCGTAGTGGGACTATACACAGATACGCAGTATTTT,CASSVVGLYTDTQYF
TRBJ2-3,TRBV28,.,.,TGTGCCAGCAGCCCGGACTACACAGATACGCAGTATTTT,CASSPDYTDTQYF
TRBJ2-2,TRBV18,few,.,TGTGCCAGCTCACCACGCAGAGCTGCGTCCGGGGAGCTGTTTTTT,CASSPRRAASGELFF
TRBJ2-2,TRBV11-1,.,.,TGTGCCAGCAGCTTGTGGCTCCCTAACACCGGGGAGCTGTTTTTT,CASSLWLPNTGELFF
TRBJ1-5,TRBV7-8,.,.,TGTGCCAGCAGCTTACGCGAAGGGACGCGCAATCAGCCCCAGCATTTT,CASSLREGTRNQPQHF
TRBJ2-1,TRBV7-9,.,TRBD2,TGTGCCAGCACCCTAGCGGGGGGGTACAATGAGCAGTTCTTC,CASTLAGGYNEQFF
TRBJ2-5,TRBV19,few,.,TGTGCCAGTAGTACCAGGGGACGGCCGACCCAGTACTTC,CASSTRGRPTQYF
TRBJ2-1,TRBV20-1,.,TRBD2,TGCAGTGCCCCTCGGGGGGGACTCGGGGGTGAGCAGTTCTTC,CSAPRGGLGGEQFF
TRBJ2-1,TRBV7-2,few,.,TGTGCCAGCAGCTTAGAAGTACGAAAGGAGCAGTTCTTC,CASSLEVRKEQFF
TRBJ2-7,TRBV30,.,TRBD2,TGTGCCTGGAGTGTACCAGCGGGGTCAGACGAGCAGTACTTC,CAWSVPAGSDEQYF
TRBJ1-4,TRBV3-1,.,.,TGTGCCAGCAGCGCCAGCGGGGGGCGTGAAAAACTGTTTTTT,CASSASGGREKLFF
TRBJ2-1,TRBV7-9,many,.,TGTGCCAGCAGCCTCGTGCTAGAGCAGTTCTTC,CASSLVLEQFF
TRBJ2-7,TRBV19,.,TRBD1,TGTGCCAGTAGTGGCAGGACAGGATTCGAGCAGTACTTC,CASSGRTGFEQYF
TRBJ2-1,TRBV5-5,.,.,TGTGCCAGCAGCTCTTCCTACTACGCGGTCAATGAGCAGTTCTTC,CASSSSYYAVNEQFF
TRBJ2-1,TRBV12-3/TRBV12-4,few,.,TGTGCCAGCAGGCCCACCGGGGAAAGCTCCTACAATGAGCAGTTCTTC,CASRPTGESSYNEQFF
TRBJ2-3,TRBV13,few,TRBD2,TGTGCCAGCAGCGGGACTAGCGGGGGGAATAGGTTCGCAGATACGCAGTATTTT,CASSGTSGGNRFADTQYF
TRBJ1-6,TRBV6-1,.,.,TGTGCCAGCAGGAATGCATATTCACCCCTCCACTTT,CASRNAYSPLHF
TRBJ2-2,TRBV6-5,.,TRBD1,TGTGCCAGCAGTTACGGGGACAGGCGATCCGGGGAGCTGTTTTTT,CASSYGDRRSGELFF
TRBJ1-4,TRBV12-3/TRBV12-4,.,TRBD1,TGTGCCAGCAGTCGACAGGGTTCGGGTGAAAAACTGTTTTTT,CASSRQGSGEKLFF
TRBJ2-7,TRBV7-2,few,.,TGTGCCAGCAGCTTATCCCCGGGGGCCTACGAGCAGTACTTC,CASSLSPGAYEQYF
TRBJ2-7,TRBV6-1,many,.,TGTGCCAGAGGGGCACGGGGTTCGTTTAGGAGCTCCTACGAGCAGTACTTC,CARGARGSFRSSYEQYF
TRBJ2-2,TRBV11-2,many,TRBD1,TGTGCCAGCAGCTTAGATCGCCGGACAGGGAACACCGGGGAGCTGTTTTTT,CASSLDRRTGNTGELFF
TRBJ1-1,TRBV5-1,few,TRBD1,TGCGCCAGCAGCACGGGACAGATGAACACTGAAGCTTTCTTT,CASSTGQMNTEAFF
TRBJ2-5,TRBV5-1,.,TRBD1,TGCGCCAGCAGCGGACAGGGCACAGGAGAGACCCAGTACTTC,CASSGQGTGETQYF
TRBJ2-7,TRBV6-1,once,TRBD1,TGTGCCAGCAGACCGACAGGGGACTCCTACGAGCAGTACTTC,CASRPTGDSYEQYF
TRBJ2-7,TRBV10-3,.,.,TGTGCCACCCATGCGGGTGTGGCGTTCTACGAGCAGTACTTC,CATHAGVAFYEQYF
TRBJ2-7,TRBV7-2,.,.,TGTGCCAGCAGCTTGAACAGACTTAACGAGCAGTACTTC,CASSLNRLNEQYF
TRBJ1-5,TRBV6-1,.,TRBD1,TGTGCCAGCAGTCTCCGAAGGACAGGTTTTAGCAATCAGCCCCAGCATTTT,CASSLRRTGFSNQPQHF
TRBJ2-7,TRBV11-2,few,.,TGTGCCAGCAGCTTAGATCCGGGGGTCTACGAGCAGTACTTC,CASSLDPGVYEQYF
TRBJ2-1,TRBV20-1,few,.,TGCAGTGCGAGCGGGTGGAGCTCCTACAATGAGCAGTTCTTC,CSASGWSSYNEQFF
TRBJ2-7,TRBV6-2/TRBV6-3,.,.,TGTGCCAGCAGTTACTGGGGAGGCGAGCAGTACTTC,CASSYWGGEQYF
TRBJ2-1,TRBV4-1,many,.,TGCGCCAGCAGCCCTAGACGGGACAATGAGCAGTTCTTC,CASSPRRDNEQFF
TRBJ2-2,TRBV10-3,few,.,TGTGCCATCAGTGAGTCGAACGGGGAGCTGTTTTTT,CAISESNGELFF
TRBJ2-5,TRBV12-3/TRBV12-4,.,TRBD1,TGTGCCAGCAGTCGAGACAGGGGGCGTGTTCAAGAGACCCAGTACTTC,CASSRDRGRVQETQYF
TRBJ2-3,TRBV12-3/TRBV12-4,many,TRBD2,TGTGCCAGCAGTTTCAGCGGGGGCCGCACAGATACGCAGTATTTT,CASSFSGGRTDTQYF
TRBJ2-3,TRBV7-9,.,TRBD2,TGTGCCAGCAGCAGTAGCGGGAGGTACGATACGCAGTATTTT,CASSSSGRYDTQYF
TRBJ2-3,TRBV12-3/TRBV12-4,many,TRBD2,TGTGCCAGCAGTCGGACTAGCGGAACCACAGATACGCAGTATTTT,CASSRTSGTTDTQYF
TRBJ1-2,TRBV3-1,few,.,TGTGCCAGCAGCCAAGGCAGCCCTTCAAGCTACACCTTC,CASSQGSPSSYTF
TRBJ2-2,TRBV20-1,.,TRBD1,TGCAGTGCGGGGACAGGGGGTAACACCGGGGAGCTGTTTTTT,CSAGTGGNTGELFF
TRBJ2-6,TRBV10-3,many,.,TGTGCCACCGACCGTGGGGCCAACGTCCTGACTTTC,CATDRGANVLTF
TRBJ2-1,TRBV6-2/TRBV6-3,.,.,TGTGCCAGCAGTTACGGCCTGAATGAATACAATGAGCAGTTCTTC,CASSYGLNEYNEQFF
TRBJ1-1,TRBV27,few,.,TGTGCCAGCAGTTGGATCCTGAACACTGAAGCTTTCTTT,CASSWILNTEAFF
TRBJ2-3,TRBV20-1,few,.,TGCAGTGCTAGATCCCCGACTAACTCCCCCGGAGATACGCAGTATTTT,CSARSPTNSPGDTQYF
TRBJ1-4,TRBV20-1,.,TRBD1,TGCAGTGCTAGAACAACCGCGGGGGGACAGAAACTGTTTTTT,CSARTTAGGQKLFF
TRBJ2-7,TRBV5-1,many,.,TGCGCCAGCAGACCCGGGACGACATACGAGCAGTACTTC,CASRPGTTYEQYF
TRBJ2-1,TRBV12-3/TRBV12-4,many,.,TGTGCCAGCAGGCCGACAGGTGGGGCGTCCTACAATGAGCAGTTCTTC,CASRPTGGASYNEQFF
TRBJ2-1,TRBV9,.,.,TGTGCCAGCAGTCCTACTAGTCATTCCTACAATGAGCAGTTCTTC,CASSPTSHSYNEQFF
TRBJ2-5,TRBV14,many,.,TGTGCCAGCAGCAAGACTAGTAACCAAGAGACCCAGTACTTC,CASSKTSNQETQYF
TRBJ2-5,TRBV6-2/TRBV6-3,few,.,TGTGCCAGCAGTTATCCCCTAACACCCAATCGGAAGATTTATGGCCAAGAGACCCAGTACTTC,CASSYPLTPNRKIYGQETQYF
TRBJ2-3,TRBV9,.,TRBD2,TGTGCCAGCAGCGTAGGGTTAGCGGGAGGCCTTACAGATACGCAGTATTTT,CASSVGLAGGLTDTQYF
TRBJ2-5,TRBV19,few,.,TGTGCCAGTAGTACAGCAAGAAAAGAGACCCAGTACTTC,CASSTARKETQYF
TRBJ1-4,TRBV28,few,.,TGTGCCAGCAGCCTATTGGGGGGTAGGAATGAAAAACTGTTTTTT,CASSLLGGRNEKLFF
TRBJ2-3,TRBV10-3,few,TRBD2,TGTGCCATCAGTGCTTTCGGGGGGGCCGGCACAGATACGCAGTATTTT,CAISAFGGAGTDTQYF